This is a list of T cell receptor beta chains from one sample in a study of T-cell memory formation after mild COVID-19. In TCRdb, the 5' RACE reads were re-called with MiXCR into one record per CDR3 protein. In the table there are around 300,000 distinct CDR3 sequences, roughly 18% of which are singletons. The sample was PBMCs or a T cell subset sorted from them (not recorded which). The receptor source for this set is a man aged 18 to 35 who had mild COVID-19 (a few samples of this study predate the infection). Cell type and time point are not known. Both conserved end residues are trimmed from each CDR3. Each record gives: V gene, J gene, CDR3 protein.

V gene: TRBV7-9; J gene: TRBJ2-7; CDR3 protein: ASSLERPRSYSYEQY
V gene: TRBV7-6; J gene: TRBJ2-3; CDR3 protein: ASSGGGATDTQY
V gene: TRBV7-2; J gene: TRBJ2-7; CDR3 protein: ASSFRGGLASYEQY
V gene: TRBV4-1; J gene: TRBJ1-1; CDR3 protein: ASSQWPRGLGAF
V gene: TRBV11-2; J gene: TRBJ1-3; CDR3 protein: ASSGQGVYGNTIY
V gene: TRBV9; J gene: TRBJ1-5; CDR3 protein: ASSVGTLDQPQH
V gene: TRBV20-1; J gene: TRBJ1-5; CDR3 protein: SALSGSENQPQH
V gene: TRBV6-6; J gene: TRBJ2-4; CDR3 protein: ASSYPGGKNIQY
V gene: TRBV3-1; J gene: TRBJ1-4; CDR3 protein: ASSRQGEGEKLF
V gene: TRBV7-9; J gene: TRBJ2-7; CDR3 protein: ASSLEGRSYEQY
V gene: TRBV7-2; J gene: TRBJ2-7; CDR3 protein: ASSLGRGPSYEQY
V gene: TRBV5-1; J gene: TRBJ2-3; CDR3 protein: ASSSAPGADTQY
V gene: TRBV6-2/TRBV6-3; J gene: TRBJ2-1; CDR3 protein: ASRSLAGAYNEQF
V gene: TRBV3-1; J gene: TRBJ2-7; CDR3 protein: ASSLRRGVLTYEQY
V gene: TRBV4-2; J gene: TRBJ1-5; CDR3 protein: ASSQGGRRNQPQH
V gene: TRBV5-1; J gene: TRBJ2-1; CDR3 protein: ASSLYIGGNEQF
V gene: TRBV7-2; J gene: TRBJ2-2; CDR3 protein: ASSLQAGVYTGELF
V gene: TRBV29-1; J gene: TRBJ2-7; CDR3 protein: SVGLGQGAINEQY
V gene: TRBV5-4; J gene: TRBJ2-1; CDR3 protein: ASSTTEYEQF
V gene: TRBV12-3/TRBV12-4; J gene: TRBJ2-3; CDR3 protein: ASSGQGSEADTQY
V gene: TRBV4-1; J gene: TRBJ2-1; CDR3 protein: ASSQGGSLYNEQF
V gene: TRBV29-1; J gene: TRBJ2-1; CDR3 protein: SATGTHRGEQF
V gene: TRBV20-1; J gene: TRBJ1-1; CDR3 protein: SARVNTEAF
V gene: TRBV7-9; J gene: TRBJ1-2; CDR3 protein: ASSLAGSDGYT
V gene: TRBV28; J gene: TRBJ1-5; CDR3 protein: ASSSPQGDQPQH
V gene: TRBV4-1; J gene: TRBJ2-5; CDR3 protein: ASSLTGSETQY
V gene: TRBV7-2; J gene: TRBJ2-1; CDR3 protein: ASSSSWGEQF
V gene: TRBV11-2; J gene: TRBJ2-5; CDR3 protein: ASSSEASGGETQY
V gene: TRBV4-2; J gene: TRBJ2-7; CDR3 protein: ASSPLGGDYEQY
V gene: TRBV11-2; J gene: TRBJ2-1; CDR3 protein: ASSLLSPEYYNEQF
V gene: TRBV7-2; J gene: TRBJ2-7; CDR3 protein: ASSLIPQRNYEQY
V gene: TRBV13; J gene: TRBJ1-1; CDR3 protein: ASSLGQGRQKAF